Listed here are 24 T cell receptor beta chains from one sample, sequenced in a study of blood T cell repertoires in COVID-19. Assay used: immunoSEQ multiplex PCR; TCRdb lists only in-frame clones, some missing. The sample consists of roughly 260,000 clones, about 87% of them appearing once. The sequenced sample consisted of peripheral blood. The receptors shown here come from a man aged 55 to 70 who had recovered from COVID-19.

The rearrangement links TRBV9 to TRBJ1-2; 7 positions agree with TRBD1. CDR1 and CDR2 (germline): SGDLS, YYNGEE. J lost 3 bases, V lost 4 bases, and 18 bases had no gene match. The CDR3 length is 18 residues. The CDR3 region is CASSNRDRIMNRHYGYTF. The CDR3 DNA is TGTGCCAGCAGCAACCGGGACAGAATTATGAATCGACACTATGGCTACACCTTC.

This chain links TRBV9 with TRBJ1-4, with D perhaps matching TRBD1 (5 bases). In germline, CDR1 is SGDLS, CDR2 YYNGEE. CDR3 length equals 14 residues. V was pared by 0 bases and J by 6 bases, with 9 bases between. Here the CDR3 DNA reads TGTGCCAGCAGCGTAGATGGGGGGGATGAAAAACTGTTTTTT. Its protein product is CASSVDGGDEKLFF.

CDR3 nucleotide sequence: TGTGCCAGCAGCGTAACCGGGACAGCGTTCTATGGCTACACCTTC. Protein: CASSVTGTAFYGYTF. The chain uses TRBV9 and TRBJ1-2; 7 bases are shared with TRBD1. This CDR3 is built from 15 residues. With V trimmed by 1 base and J by 4 bases, 7 bases remained unmatched. Per germline, CDR1 SGDLS and CDR2 YYNGEE.

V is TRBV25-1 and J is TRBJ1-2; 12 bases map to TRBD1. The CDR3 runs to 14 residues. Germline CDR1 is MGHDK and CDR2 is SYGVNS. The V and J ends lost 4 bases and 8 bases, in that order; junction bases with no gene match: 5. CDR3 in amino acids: CASSAGQGARGYTF. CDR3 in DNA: TGTGCCAGCAGTGCGGGACAGGGGGCGCGCGGCTACACCTTC.

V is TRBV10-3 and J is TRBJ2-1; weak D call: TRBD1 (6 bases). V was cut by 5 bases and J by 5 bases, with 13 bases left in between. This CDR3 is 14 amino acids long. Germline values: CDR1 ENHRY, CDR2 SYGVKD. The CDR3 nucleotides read TGTGCCATCAGTCCAGACAGGCTAGACAATGAGCAGTTCTTC. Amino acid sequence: CAISPDRLDNEQFF.

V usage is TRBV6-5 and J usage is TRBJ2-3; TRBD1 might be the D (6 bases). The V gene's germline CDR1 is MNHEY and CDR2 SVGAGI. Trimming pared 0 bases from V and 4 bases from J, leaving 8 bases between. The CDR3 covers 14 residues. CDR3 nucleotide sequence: TGTGCCAGCAGTTACTCCGGACAGTCAGATACGCAGTATTTT. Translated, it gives CASSYSGQSDTQYF.

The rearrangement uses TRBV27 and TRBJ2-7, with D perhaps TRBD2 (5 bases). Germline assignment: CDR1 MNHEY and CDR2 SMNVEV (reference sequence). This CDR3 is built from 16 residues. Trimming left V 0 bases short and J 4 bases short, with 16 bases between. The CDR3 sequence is CASSLSMAGRWYEQYF. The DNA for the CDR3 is TGTGCCAGCAGTTTATCCATGGCGGGCCGGTGGTACGAGCAGTACTTC.

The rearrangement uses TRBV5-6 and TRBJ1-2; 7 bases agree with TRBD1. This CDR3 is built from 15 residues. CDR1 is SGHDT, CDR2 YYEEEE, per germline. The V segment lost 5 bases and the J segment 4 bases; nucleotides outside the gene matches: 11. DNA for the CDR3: TGTGCCAGCAGTGTTGGGACAGACTATCTCTATGGCTACACCTTC. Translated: CASSVGTDYLYGYTF.

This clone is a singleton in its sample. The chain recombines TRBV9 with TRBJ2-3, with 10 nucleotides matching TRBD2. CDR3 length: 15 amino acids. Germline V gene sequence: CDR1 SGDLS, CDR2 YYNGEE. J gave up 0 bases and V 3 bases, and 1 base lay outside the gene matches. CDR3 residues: CASSELAGSTDTQYF. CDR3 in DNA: TGTGCCAGCAGCGAACTAGCGGGGAGCACAGATACGCAGTATTTT.

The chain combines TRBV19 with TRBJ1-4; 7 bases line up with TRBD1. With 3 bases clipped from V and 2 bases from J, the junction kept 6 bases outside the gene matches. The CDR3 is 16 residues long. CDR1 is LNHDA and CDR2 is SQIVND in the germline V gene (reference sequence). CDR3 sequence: CASSMGRGLTNEKLFF. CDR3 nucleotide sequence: TGTGCCAGTAGTATGGGCAGGGGGTTGACTAATGAAAAACTGTTTTTT.

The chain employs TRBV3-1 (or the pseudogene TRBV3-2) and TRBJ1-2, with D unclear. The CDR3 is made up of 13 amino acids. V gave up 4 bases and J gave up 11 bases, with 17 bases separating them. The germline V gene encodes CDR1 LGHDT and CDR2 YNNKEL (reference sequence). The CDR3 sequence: CASSPGGRPGYTF. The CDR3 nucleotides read TGTGCCAGCAGCCCCGGAGGACGTCCTGGGTACACCTTC.

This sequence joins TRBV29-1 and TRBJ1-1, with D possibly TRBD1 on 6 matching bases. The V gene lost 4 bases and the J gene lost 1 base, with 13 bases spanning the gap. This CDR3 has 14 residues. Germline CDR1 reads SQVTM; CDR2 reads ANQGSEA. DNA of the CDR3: TGCAGCGTTGGGTCAGGGGCCCAGAACACTGAAGCTTTCTTT. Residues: CSVGSGAQNTEAFF. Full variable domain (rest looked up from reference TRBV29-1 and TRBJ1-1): SAVISQKPSRDICQRGTSLTIQCQVDSQVTMMFWYRQQPGQSLTLIATANQGSEATYESGFVIDKFPISRPNLTFSTLTVSNMSPEDSSIYLCSVGSGAQNTEAFFGQGTRLTVV.

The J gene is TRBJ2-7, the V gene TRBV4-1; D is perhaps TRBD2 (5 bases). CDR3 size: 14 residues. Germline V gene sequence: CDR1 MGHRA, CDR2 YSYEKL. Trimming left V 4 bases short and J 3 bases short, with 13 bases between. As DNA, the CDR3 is TGCGCCAGCAGCCGAGGGCCGGGCGACTACGAGCAGTACTTC. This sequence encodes CASSRGPGDYEQYF.

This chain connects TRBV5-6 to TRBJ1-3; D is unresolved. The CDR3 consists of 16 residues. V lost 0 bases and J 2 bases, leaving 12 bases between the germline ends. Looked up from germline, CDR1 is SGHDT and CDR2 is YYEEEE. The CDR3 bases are TGTGCCAGCAGCTTGGGTGGCCAAATGACTGGAAACACCATATATTTT. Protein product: CASSLGGQMTGNTIYF.

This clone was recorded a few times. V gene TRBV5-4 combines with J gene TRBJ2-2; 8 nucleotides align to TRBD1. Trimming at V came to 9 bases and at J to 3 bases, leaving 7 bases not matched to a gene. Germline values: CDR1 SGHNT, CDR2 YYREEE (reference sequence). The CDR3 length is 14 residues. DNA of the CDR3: TGTGCCATCTACTCGGACAGGGACACCGGGGAGCTGTTTTTT. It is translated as CAIYSDRDTGELFF.

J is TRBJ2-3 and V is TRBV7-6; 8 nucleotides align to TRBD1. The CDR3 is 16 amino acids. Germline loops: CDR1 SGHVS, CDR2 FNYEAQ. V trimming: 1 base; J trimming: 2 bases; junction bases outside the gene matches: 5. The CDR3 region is CASSLEAGGYTDTQYF. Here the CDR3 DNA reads TGTGCCAGCAGCTTAGAGGCAGGGGGCTACACAGATACGCAGTATTTT.

CDR3: CASSLRELNYNEQFF. DNA for the CDR3: TGTGCCAGCAGCTTGAGAGAACTGAATTACAATGAGCAGTTCTTC. The chain recombines TRBV7-2 with TRBJ2-1; D is unclear. The V gene lost 3 bases and the J gene lost 4 bases, with 13 bases spanning the gap. CDR1 SGHTA and CDR2 FQGNSA come from the germline V gene. This CDR3 contains 15 residues.

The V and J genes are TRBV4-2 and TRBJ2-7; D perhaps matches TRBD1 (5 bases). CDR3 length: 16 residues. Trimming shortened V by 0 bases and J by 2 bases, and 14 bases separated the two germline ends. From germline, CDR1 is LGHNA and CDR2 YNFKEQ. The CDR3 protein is CASSQDLAGIPYEQYF. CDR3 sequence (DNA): TGTGCCAGCAGCCAAGATCTGGCAGGGATACCCTACGAGCAGTACTTC.

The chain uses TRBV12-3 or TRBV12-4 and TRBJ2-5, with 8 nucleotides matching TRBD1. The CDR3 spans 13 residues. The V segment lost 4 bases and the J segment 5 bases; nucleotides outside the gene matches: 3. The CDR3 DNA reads TGTGCCAGCAGTTCGGACAGGGATGAGACCCAGTACTTC. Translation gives CASSSDRDETQYF.

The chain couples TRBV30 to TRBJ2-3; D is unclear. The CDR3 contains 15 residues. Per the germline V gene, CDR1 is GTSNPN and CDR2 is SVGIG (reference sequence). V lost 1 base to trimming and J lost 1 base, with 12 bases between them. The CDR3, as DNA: TGTGCCTGGAGTGAACAGAATACCCGCACAGATACGCAGTATTTT. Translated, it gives CAWSEQNTRTDTQYF.

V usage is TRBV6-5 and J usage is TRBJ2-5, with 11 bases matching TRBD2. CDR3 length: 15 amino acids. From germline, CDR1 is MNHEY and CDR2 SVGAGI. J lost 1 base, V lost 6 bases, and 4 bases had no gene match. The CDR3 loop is CASSRLAGIQETQYF. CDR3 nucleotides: TGTGCCAGCAGCCGACTAGCGGGGATCCAAGAGACCCAGTACTTC.

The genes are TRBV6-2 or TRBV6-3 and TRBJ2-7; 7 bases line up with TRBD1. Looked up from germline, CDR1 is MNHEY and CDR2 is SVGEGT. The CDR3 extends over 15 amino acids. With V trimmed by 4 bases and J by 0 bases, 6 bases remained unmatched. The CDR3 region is CASSSWTGFSYEQYF. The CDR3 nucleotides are TGTGCCAGCAGTTCCTGGACAGGTTTCTCCTACGAGCAGTACTTC.

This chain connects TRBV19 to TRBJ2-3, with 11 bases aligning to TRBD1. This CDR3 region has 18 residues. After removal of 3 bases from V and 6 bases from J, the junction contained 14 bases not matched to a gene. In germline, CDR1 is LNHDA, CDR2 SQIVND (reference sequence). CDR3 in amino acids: CASSIGRRTGGPRDTQYF. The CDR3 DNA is TGTGCCAGTAGTATTGGGAGGCGGACAGGGGGCCCCAGGGATACGCAGTATTTT.

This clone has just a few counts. CDR3 sequence (DNA): TGTGCCAGCTCACCAAACAGGGCGAGCACAGATACGCAGTATTTT. This codes for CASSPNRASTDTQYF. The chain combines TRBV18 with TRBJ2-3; a weak D match, TRBD1 (6 bases). V was trimmed by 2 bases and J by 0 bases, leaving 9 bases between them. The CDR3 loop spans 15 amino acids. CDR1 is KGHSH, CDR2 LQKENI, per germline.